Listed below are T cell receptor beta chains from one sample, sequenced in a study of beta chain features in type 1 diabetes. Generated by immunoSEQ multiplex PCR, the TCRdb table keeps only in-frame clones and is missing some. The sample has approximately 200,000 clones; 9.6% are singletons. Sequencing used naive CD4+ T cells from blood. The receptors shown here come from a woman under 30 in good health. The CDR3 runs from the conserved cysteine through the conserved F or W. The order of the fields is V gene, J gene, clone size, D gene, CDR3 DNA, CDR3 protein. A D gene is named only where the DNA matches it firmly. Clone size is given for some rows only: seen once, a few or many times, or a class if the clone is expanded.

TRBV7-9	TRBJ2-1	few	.	TGTGCCAGCAGCTTGAAGGGGAATGAGCAGTTCTTC	CASSLKGNEQFF
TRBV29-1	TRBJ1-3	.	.	TGCAGCGTTGAATCGCGTTCTGGAAACACCATATATTTT	CSVESRSGNTIYF
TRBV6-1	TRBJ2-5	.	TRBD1	TGTGCCAGCAGCAGGACAGGGGCGGAGACCCAGTACTTC	CASSRTGAETQYF
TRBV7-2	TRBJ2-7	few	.	TGTGCCAGCAGCTTAACTTCGGTGCCCCCTTACGAGCAGTACTTC	CASSLTSVPPYEQYF
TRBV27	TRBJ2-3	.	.	TGTGCCAGCAGTTTGCACAGGGACACAGATACGCAGTATTTT	CASSLHRDTDTQYF
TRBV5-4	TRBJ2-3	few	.	TGTGCCAGCAGCACGGGGGGCAGGGTAAGCACAGATACGCAGTATTTT	CASSTGGRVSTDTQYF
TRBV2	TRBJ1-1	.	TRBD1	TGTGCCAGCAGGGACAGGCTGAACACTGAAGCTTTCTTT	CASRDRLNTEAFF
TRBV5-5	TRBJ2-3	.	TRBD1	TGTGCCAGCAGCCACGGGACAGGGTCCGATACGCAGTATTTT	CASSHGTGSDTQYF
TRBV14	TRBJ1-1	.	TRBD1	TGTGCCAGCAGCCTAAGGCACAGGGGCGCTGAAGCTTTCTTT	CASSLRHRGAEAFF
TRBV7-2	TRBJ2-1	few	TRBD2	TGTGCCAGCAGCTTAAGAAGCGGGGGGGGTACTGAGCAGTTCTTC	CASSLRSGGGTEQFF
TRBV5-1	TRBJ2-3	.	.	TGCGCCAGCAGCTTAGGACAGATTAGCACAGATACGCAGTATTTT	CASSLGQISTDTQYF
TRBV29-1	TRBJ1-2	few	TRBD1	TGCAGCGTTTACAGGGGAACCACACCCCGCTATGGCTACACCTTC	CSVYRGTTPRYGYTF
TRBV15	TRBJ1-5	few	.	TGTGCCACCAGCAGAGATGGGGCTAATCAGCCCCAGCATTTT	CATSRDGANQPQHF
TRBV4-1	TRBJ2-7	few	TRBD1	TGCGCCAGCAGCTCACAGGGACAGGGGGTCGAGCAGTACTTC	CASSSQGQGVEQYF
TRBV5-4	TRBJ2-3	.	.	TGTGCCAGCAGCTCTCCAGGAACTAGCACAGATACGCAGTATTTT	CASSSPGTSTDTQYF
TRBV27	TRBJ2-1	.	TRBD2	TGTGCCAGCAAGGCGGGACTAGCGGGAGGACGCAAAAATGAGCAGTTCTTC	CASKAGLAGGRKNEQFF
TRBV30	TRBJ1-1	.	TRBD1	TGTGCCTGGGCAATTCAGGGGGCGCAAGGAGCTTTCTTT	CAWAIQGAQGAFF
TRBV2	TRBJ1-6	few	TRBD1	TGTGCCAGCAGTGTGGATCGGGGCAGGGGGAATAATTCACCCCTCCACTTT	CASSVDRGRGNNSPLHF
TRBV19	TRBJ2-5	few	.	TGTGCCAGTACCCGGGCAGGGGAAGAGACCCAGTACTTC	CASTRAGEETQYF
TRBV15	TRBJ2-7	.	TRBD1	TGTGCCACCAGCACATACAGGGGTAGAGGGTACGAGCAGTACTTC	CATSTYRGRGYEQYF
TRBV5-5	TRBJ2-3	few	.	TGTGCCAGCAGCTTGGCCCCGGGGACAGATACGCAGTATTTT	CASSLAPGTDTQYF
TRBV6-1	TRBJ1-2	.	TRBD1	TGTGCCAGCAGCCGGACAGGGAACTATGGCTACACCTTC	CASSRTGNYGYTF
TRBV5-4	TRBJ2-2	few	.	TGTGCCAGCAACCCCCACGGGAACACCGGGGAGCTGTTTTTT	CASNPHGNTGELFF
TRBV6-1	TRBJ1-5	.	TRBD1	TGTGCCAGCAGGCCGGGACAGGGCGAATTTCAGCCCCAGCATTTT	CASRPGQGEFQPQHF
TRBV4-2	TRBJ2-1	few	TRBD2	TGTGCCAGCAGCCATGTAGCGGGAGGCACTTTCAATGAGCAGTTCTTC	CASSHVAGGTFNEQFF
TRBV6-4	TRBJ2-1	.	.	TGTGCCAGCAGTACTTTGAGCTCCTACAATGAGCAGTTCTTC	CASSTLSSYNEQFF
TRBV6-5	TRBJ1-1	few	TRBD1	TGTGCCAGCACTCAGACAGGGCTGAACACTGAAGCTTTCTTT	CASTQTGLNTEAFF
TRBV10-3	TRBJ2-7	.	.	TGTGCCATCAGTGATTCAGCGGCCCGCTCCTACGAGCAGTACTTC	CAISDSAARSYEQYF
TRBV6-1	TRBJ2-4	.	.	TGTGCCAGCAGTGAGGAGCCAGGGCGGGACAAAAACATTCAGTACTTC	CASSEEPGRDKNIQYF
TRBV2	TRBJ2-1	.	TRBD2	TGTGCCAGCAGAAAGACTAGCGGGAGTGATGAGCAGTTCTTC	CASRKTSGSDEQFF
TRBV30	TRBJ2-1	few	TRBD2	TGTGCCTGGAGTTCGACTAGCGGAGCCTACAATGAGCAGTTCTTC	CAWSSTSGAYNEQFF
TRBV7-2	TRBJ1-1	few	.	TGTGCCAGCAGCCCCTCCCCGGGGTTCACTGAAGCTTTCTTT	CASSPSPGFTEAFF
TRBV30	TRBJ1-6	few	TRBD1	TGTGCCAGAACGCTACCGGGACAGATAAATTCACCCCTCCACTTT	CARTLPGQINSPLHF
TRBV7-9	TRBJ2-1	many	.	TGTGCCAGCAGCGTGGTTAGCTCCTACAATGAGCAGTTCTTC	CASSVVSSYNEQFF
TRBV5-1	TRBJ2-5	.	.	TGCGCCAGCAGCTTCTTCGGGACAAACCAAGAGACCCAGTACTTC	CASSFFGTNQETQYF
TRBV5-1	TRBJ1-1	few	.	TGCGCCAGCAGCCCCCGGGGAGGGTCCACTGAAGCTTTCTTT	CASSPRGGSTEAFF
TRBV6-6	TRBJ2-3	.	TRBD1	TGTGCCAGCAGGGGGACAGGTAGCACAGATACGCAGTATTTT	CASRGTGSTDTQYF
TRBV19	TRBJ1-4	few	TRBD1	TGTGCCACTAGGACAGGGAGAAAACTGTTTTTT	CATRTGRKLFF
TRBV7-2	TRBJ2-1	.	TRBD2	TGTGCCAGCAGCAAGACTAGCGGGACGGTTAATGAGCAGTTCTTC	CASSKTSGTVNEQFF
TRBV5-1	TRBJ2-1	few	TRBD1	TGCGCCAGCAGCCCGGACAGGGTTTACAATGAGCAGTTCTTC	CASSPDRVYNEQFF
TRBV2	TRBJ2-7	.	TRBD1	TGTGCCAGCATGCGACAGGGTGTGTACGAGCAGTACTTC	CASMRQGVYEQYF
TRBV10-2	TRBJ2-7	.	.	TGCGCCAGCAGGGCAGGACACGACGAGCAGTACTTC	CASRAGHDEQYF
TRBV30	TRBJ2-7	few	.	TGTGCCTGGAGCACAGCCTACGAGCAGTACTTC	CAWSTAYEQYF
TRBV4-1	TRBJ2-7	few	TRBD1	TGCGCCAGCAGCCATGATTACAGGGGCCACGAGCAGTACTTC	CASSHDYRGHEQYF
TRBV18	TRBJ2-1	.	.	TGTGCCAGCTCAGTAACCCCACAGGGAAATGAGCAGTTCTTC	CASSVTPQGNEQFF
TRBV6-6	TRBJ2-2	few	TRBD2	TGTGCCAGCACCCAGACTAGCGGAGAGCCCCCCGGGGAGCTGTTTTTT	CASTQTSGEPPGELFF
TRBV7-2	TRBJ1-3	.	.	TGTGCCAGCAGCTTAGCGCGAGTCCCTAGGCGTGGAAACACCATATATTTT	CASSLARVPRRGNTIYF
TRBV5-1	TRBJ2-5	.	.	TGCGCCAGCAGCTTGGTTGGTGGGGCAGAGACCCAGTACTTC	CASSLVGGAETQYF
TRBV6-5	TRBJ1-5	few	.	TGTGCCAGCACCCCGGGACAAAATCAGCCCCAGCATTTT	CASTPGQNQPQHF
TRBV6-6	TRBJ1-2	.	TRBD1	TGTGCCAGCAGCACAACCGGACAGGGGTCTGGCTACACCTTC	CASSTTGQGSGYTF